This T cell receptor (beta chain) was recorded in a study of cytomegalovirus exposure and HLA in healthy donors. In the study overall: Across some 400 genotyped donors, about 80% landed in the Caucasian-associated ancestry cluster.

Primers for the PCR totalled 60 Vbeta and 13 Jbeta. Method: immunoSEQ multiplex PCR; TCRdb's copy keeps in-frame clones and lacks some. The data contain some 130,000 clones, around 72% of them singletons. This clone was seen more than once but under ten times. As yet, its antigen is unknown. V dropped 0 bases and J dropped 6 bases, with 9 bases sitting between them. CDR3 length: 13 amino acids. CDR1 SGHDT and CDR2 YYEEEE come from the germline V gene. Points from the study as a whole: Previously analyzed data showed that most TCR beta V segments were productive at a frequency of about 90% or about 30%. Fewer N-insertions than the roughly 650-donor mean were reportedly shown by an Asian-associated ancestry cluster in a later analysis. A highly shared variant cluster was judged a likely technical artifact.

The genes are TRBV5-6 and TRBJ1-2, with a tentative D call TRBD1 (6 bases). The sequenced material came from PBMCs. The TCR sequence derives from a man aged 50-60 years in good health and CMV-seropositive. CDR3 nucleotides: TGTGCCAGCAGCTTGGACAGGGACGATGGCTACACCTTC. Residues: CASSLDRDDGYTF.